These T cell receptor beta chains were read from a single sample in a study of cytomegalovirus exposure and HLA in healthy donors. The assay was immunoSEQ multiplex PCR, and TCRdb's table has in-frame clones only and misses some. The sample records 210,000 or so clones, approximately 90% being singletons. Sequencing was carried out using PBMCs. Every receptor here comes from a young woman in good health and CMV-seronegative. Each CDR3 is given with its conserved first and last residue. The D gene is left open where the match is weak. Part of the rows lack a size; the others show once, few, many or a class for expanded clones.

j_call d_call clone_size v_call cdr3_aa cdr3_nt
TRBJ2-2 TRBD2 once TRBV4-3 CASSHLLLGSGGSGELFF TGCGCCAGCAGCCACCTATTGCTTGGTAGCGGGGGTTCAGGGGAGCTGTTTTTT
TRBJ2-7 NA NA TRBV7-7 CASSLDLWSGTLYSYEQYF TGTGCCAGCAGCTTAGACCTATGGTCCGGGACTCTCTACTCCTACGAGCAGTACTTC
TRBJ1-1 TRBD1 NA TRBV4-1 CASSLRQGTSNTEAFF TGCGCCAGCAGCCTTCGACAGGGGACCTCAAACACTGAAGCTTTCTTT
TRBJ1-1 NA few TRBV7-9 CASSSRGTEGTEAFF TGTGCCAGCAGCTCGAGAGGTACTGAGGGCACTGAAGCTTTCTTT
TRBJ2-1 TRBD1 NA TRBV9 CASSPGTGAYNEQFF TGTGCCAGCAGCCCAGGGACAGGGGCGTACAATGAGCAGTTCTTC
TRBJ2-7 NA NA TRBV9 CASSVGSRVYEQYF TGTGCCAGCAGCGTAGGGTCCCGGGTCTACGAGCAGTACTTC
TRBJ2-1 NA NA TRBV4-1 CASSQMAGSYNEQFF TGCGCCAGCAGCCAAATGGCAGGGTCCTACAATGAGCAGTTCTTC
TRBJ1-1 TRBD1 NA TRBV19 CASIQTGTGTEAFF TGTGCCAGTATTCAAACCGGGACAGGGACTGAAGCTTTCTTT
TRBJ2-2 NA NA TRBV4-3 CASSQVEGTGELFF TGCGCCAGCAGCCAAGTGGAGGGGACCGGGGAGCTGTTTTTT
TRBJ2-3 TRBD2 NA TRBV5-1 CASSKTSGGADTQYF TGCGCCAGCAGCAAGACTAGCGGGGGCGCAGATACGCAGTATTTT
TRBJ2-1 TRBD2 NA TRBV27 CASSLLPSGSNEQFF TGTGCCAGCAGTTTACTCCCTAGCGGGAGTAATGAGCAGTTCTTC
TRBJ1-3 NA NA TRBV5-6 CASSLIDRSSGNTIYF TGTGCCAGCAGCTTGATCGACAGGAGCTCTGGAAACACCATATATTTT
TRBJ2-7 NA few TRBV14 CASSRKVQAATYEQYF TGTGCCAGCAGTCGCAAGGTACAGGCCGCCACCTACGAGCAGTACTTC
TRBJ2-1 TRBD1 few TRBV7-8 CASSLSGTGFNEQFF TGTGCCAGCAGCCTCAGCGGGACAGGGTTCAATGAGCAGTTCTTC
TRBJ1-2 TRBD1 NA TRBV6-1 CASSAYTGDNLNYGYTF TGTGCCAGCAGTGCTTATACAGGGGACAATTTGAACTATGGCTACACCTTC
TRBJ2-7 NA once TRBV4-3 CASSQDGGSHEQYF TGCGCCAGCAGCCAAGATGGGGGGTCCCACGAGCAGTACTTC
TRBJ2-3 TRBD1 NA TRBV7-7 CASSLSDRVGTDTQYF TGTGCCAGCAGCTTAAGTGACAGGGTCGGCACAGATACGCAGTATTTT
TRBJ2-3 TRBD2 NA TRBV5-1 CASSPLTSGWQDTQYF TGCGCCAGCAGCCCACTGACTAGCGGGTGGCAAGATACGCAGTATTTT
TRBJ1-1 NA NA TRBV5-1 CASSFSGRVGTEAFF TGCGCCAGCAGCTTCTCGGGCAGGGTGGGCACTGAAGCTTTCTTT
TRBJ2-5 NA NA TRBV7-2 CASSTTFGETQYF TGTGCCAGCAGCACCACGTTCGGAGAGACCCAGTACTTC
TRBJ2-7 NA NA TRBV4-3 CASSQGSQGYEQYF TGCGCCAGCAGCCAAGGGTCGCAGGGCTACGAGCAGTACTTC
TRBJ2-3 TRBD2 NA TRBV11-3 CASSHPLWGAGEADTQYF TGTGCCAGCAGCCACCCCCTCTGGGGAGCGGGAGAGGCAGATACGCAGTATTTT
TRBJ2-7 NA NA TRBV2 CASSTSGLGEQYF TGTGCCAGCAGTACCTCAGGGTTAGGCGAGCAGTACTTC
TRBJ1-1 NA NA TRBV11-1 CASSLSLGQGRTEAFF TGTGCCAGCAGCTTAAGTCTAGGGCAGGGCCGTACTGAAGCTTTCTTT
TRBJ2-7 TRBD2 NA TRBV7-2 CASSDRATSGPNSEQYF TGTGCCAGCAGCGACCGGGCGACTAGCGGGCCTAACAGCGAGCAGTACTTC
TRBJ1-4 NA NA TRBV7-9 CASSYVYGATNEKLFF TGTGCCAGCAGTTACGTCTATGGGGCCACTAATGAAAAACTGTTTTTT
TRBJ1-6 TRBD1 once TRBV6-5 CASSPDRGNSPLHF TGTGCCAGCAGTCCGGACAGGGGAAATTCACCCCTCCACTTT
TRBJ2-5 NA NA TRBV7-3 CASSLLGGETQYF TGTGCCAGCAGCTTACTGGGGGGAGAGACCCAGTACTTC
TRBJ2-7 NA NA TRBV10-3 CAISFLALKDEQYF TGTGCCATCAGTTTTCTAGCCTTGAAGGACGAGCAGTACTTC
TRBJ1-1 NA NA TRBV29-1 CSVVGSSEAHTEAFF TGCAGCGTTGTTGGATCTAGTGAGGCTCACACTGAAGCTTTCTTT
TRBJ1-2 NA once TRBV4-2 CASSHGQNSLVYVYTF TGTGCCAGCAGCCATGGACAGAATTCCCTTGTCTATGTCTACACCTTC
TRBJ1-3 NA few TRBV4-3 CASSPQVTGNTIYF TGCGCCAGCAGCCCACAGGTGACGGGAAACACCATATATTTT
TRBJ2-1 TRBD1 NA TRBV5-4 CASTRTGVYNEQFF TGTGCCAGCACTCGGACAGGGGTCTACAATGAGCAGTTCTTC
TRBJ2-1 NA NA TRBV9 CASSADNEQFF TGTGCCAGCAGCGCGGACAATGAGCAGTTCTTC
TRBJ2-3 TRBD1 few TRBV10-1 CASTRDRVTDTQYF TGCGCCAGCACCCGGGACAGGGTCACAGATACGCAGTATTTT
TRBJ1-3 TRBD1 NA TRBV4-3 CASSQVGQGSGNTIYF TGCGCCAGCAGCCAAGTAGGACAGGGTTCTGGTAACACCATATATTTT
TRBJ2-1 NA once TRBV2 CASSEGRDYMLF TGTGCCAGCAGTGAAGGCCGGGATTATATGCTCTTC
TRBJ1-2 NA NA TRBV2 CASITLHLPGIANYGYTF TGTGCCAGCATTACCCTCCACTTACCGGGAATAGCTAACTATGGCTACACCTTC
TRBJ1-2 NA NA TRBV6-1 CASSPDSSYGYTF TGTGCCAGCAGTCCGGACAGCTCTTATGGCTACACCTTC
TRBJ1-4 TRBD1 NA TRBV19 CASSFSGTGAEKLFF TGTGCCAGTAGTTTTTCCGGGACAGGGGCCGAAAAACTGTTTTTT
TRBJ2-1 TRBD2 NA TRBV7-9 CASSFEGGPIYNEQFF TGTGCCAGCAGCTTCGAGGGAGGGCCCATCTACAATGAGCAGTTCTTC
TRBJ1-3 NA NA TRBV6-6 CASSYSAAGNTIYF TGTGCCAGCAGTTACTCGGCAGCTGGAAACACCATATATTTT
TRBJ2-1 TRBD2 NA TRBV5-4 CASSSLGTSGRNEQFF TGTGCCAGCAGCAGTTTGGGTACTAGCGGGAGGAATGAGCAGTTCTTC
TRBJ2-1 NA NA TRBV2 CASSEPGDEQFF TGTGCCAGCAGTGAGCCGGGGGATGAGCAGTTCTTC
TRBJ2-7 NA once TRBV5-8 CASSFEGPTYEQYF TGTGCCAGCAGCTTCGAGGGCCCTACCTACGAGCAGTACTTC
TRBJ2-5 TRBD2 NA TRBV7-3 CASSFSGSEETQYF TGTGCCAGCAGCTTTAGCGGGAGTGAAGAGACCCAGTACTTC
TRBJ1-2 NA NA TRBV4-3 CASSQGTGIYGYTF TGCGCCAGCAGCCAAGGCACGGGAATCTATGGCTACACCTTC
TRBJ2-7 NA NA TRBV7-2 CASSFIPGNEQYF TGTGCCAGCAGCTTTATTCCAGGGAACGAGCAGTACTTC
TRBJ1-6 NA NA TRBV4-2 CASSQVGMILHF TGTGCCAGCAGCCAAGTCGGTATGATCCTCCACTTT
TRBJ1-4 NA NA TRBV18 CASSPDRSTNEKLFF TGTGCCAGCTCGCCTGACAGGTCCACTAATGAAAAACTGTTTTTT
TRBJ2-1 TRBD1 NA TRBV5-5 CASSLTSPWQGADNNEQFF TGTGCCAGCAGCTTGACGTCTCCTTGGCAGGGGGCGGATAACAATGAGCAGTTCTTC
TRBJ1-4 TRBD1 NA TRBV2 CASSGGRNEKLFF TGTGCCAGCTCAGGGGGCCGTAATGAAAAACTGTTTTTT
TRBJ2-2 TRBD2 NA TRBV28 CASSLSVWREVDTGELFF TGTGCCAGCAGTTTATCGGTCTGGCGGGAGGTCGACACCGGGGAGCTGTTTTTT
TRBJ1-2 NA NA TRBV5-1 CASSLSGINYGYTF TGCGCCAGCAGCCTATCCGGGATAAACTATGGCTACACCTTC